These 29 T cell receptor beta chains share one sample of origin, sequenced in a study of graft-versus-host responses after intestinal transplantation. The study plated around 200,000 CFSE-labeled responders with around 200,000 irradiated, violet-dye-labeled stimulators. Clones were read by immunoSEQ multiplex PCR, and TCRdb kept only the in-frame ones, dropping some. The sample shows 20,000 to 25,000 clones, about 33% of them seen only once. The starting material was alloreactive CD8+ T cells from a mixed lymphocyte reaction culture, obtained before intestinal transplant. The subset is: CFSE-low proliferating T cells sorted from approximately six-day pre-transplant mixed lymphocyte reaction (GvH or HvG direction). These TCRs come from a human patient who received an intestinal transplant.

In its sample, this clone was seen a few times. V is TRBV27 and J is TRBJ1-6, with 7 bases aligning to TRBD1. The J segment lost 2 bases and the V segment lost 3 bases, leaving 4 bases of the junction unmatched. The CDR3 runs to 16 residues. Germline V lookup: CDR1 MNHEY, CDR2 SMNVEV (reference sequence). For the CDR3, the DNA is TGTGCCAGCAGTTTGCAGGGGGTCCCCTATAATTCACCCCTCCACTTT. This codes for CASSLQGVPYNSPLHF.

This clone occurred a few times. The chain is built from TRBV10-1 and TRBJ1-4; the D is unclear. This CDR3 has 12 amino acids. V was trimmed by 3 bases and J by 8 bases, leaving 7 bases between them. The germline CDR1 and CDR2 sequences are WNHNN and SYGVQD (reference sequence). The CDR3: CASSDPGEKLFF. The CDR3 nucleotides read TGCGCCAGCAGTGATCCCGGGGAAAAACTGTTTTTT.

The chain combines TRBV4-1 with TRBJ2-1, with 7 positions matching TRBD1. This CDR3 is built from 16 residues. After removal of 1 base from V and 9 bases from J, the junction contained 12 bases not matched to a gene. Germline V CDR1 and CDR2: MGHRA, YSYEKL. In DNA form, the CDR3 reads TGCGCCAGCAGCCAAGTAGGACAGGAAGGAAATCGTGAGCAGTTCTTC. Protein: CASSQVGQEGNREQFF.

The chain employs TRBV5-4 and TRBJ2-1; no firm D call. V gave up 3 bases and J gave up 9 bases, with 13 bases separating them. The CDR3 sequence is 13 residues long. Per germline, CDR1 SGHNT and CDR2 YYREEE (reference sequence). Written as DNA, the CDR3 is TGTGCCAGCAGCTGGGATCGTTCCCCTGAGCAGTTCTTC. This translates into CASSWDRSPEQFF.

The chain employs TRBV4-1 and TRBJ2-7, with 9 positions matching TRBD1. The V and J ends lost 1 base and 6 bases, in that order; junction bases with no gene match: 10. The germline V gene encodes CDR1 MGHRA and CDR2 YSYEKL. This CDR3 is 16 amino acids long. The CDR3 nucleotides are TGCGCCAGCAGCCAAGTATACGGGACAGGGCTGAGCGAGCAGTACTTC. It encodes CASSQVYGTGLSEQYF.

DNA for the CDR3: TGTGCCAGCAGTTGGACTAGCGGGGGGCCGGGTCTCGAGCAGTTCTTC. As protein: CASSWTSGGPGLEQFF. The chain links TRBV7-6 to TRBJ2-1; 14 bases fit TRBD2. Trimming at V came to 6 bases and at J to 10 bases, leaving 11 bases not matched to a gene. The CDR3 sequence is 16 residues long. Per germline, CDR1 SGHVS and CDR2 FNYEAQ.

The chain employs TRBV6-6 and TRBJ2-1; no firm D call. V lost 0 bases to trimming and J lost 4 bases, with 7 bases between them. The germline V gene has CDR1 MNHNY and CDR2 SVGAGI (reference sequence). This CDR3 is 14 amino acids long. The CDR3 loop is CASSYSNSYNEQFF. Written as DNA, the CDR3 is TGTGCCAGCAGTTACTCGAACTCGTACAATGAGCAGTTCTTC.

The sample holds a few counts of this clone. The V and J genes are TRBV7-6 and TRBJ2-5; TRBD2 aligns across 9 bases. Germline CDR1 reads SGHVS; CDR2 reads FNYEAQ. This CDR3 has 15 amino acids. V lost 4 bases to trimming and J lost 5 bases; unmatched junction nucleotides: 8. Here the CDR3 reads CASSYGGGAGETQYF. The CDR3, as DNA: TGTGCCAGCAGCTATGGCGGGGGGGCCGGGGAGACCCAGTACTTC.

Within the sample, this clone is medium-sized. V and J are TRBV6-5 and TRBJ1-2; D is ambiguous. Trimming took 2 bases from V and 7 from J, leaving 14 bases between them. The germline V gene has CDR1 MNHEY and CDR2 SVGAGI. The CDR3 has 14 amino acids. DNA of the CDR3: TGTGCCAGCAGTTACACGGGAGGATGGGGTGGCTACACCTTC. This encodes CASSYTGGWGGYTF.

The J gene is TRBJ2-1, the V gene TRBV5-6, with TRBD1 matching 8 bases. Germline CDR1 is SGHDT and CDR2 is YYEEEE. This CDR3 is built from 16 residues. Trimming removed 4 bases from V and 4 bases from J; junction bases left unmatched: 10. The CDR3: CASSQDRGTPYNEQFF. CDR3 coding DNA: TGTGCCAGCAGCCAAGACAGGGGTACCCCTTACAATGAGCAGTTCTTC.

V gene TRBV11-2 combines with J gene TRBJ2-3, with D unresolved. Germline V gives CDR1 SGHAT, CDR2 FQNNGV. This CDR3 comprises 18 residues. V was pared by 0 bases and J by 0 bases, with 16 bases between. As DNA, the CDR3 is TGTGCCAGCAGCTTAGATTGGGGAAGCCCCCTCAGCACAGATACGCAGTATTTT. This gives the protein CASSLDWGSPLSTDTQYF.

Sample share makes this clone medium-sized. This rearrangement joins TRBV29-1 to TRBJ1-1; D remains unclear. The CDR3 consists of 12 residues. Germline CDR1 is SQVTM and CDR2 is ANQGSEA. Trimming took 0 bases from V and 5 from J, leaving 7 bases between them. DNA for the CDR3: TGCAGCGTTGAAGACCGGAGGACTGAAGCTTTCTTT. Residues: CSVEDRRTEAFF.

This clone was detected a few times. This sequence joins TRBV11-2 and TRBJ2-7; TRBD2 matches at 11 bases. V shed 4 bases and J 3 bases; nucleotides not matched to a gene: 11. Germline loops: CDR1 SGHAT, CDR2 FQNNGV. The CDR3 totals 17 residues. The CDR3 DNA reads TGTGCCAGCAGCTCGATACGGACTAGCGGGCGCCTCTACGAGCAGTACTTC. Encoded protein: CASSSIRTSGRLYEQYF.

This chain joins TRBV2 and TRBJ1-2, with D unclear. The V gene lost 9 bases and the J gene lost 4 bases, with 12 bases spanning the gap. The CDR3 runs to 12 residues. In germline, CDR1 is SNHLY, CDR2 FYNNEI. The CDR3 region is CARNSRVYGYTF. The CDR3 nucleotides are TGTGCCAGGAATTCACGGGTCTATGGCTACACCTTC.

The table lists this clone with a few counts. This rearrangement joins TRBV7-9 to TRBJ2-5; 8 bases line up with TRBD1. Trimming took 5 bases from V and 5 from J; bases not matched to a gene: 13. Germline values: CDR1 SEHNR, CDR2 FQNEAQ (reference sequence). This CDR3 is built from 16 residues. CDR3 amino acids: CASSQPLTGVGETQYF. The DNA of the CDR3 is TGTGCCAGCAGCCAACCCTTGACAGGGGTCGGGGAGACCCAGTACTTC.

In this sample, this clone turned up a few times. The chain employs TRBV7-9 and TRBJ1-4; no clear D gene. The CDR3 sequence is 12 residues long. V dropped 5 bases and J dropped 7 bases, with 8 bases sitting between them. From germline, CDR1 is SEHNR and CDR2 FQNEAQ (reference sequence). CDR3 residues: CASSPMGEKLFF. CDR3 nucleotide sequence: TGTGCCAGCAGCCCCATGGGTGAAAAACTGTTTTTT.

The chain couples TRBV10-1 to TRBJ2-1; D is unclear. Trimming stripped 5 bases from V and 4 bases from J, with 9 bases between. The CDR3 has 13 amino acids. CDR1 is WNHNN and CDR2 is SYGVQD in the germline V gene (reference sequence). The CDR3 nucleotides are TGCGCCAGCAGTAAGGGTTGGTACAATGAGCAGTTCTTC. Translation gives CASSKGWYNEQFF.

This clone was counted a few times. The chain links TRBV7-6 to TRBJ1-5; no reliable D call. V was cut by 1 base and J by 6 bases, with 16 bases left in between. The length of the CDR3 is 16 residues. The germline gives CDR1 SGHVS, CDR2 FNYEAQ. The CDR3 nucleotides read TGTGCCAGCAGCTTAGGCGGATCAAGAGTAGGTCAGCCCCAGCATTTT. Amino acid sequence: CASSLGGSRVGQPQHF.

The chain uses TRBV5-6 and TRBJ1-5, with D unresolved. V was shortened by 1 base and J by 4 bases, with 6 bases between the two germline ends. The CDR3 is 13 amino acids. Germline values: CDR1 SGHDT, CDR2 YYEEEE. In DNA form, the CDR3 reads TGTGCCAGCAGCTTGTTCCCTAATCAGCCCCAGCATTTT. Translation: CASSLFPNQPQHF.

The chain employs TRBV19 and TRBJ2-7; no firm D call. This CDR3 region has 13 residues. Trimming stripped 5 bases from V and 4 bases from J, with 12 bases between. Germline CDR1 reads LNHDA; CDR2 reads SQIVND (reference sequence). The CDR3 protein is CASSPSSGYEQYF. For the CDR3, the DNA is TGTGCCAGTAGTCCCTCCTCGGGTTACGAGCAGTACTTC.

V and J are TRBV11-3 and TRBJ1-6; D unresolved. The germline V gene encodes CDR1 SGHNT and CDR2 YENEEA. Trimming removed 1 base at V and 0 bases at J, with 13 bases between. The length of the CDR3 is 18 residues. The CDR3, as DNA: TGTGCCAGCAGCTTAGGCCGGGTTACAAGCTCCTATAATTCACCCCTCCACTTT. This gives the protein CASSLGRVTSSYNSPLHF.

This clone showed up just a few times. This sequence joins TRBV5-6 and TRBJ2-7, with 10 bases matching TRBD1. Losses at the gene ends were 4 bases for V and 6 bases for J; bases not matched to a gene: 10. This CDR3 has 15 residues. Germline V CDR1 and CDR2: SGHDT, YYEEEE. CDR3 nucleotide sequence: TGTGCCAGCAGCGCGGGACAGGGGATAATTATCGAGCAGTACTTC. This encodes CASSAGQGIIIEQYF.

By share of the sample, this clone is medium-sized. The CDR3: CASSLIANEAFF. The CDR3 coding sequence is TGTGCCAGCAGCTTAATAGCGAATGAAGCTTTCTTT. The chain combines TRBV7-6 with TRBJ1-1; D not resolved. This CDR3 region has 12 residues. Germline V gene lookup returns CDR1 SGHVS and CDR2 FNYEAQ. With 2 bases removed from V and 7 bases from J, the gap between germline ends came to 8 bases.

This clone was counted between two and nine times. CDR3 nucleotide sequence: TGTGCCAGCAGCTTAGAGGTTGTGCAGGGACCAACCTACGAGCAGTACTTC. Residues: CASSLEVVQGPTYEQYF. The chain has TRBV7-6 and TRBJ2-7; D tentatively fits TRBD1 or TRBD2 (5 bases each). The CDR3 consists of 17 residues. Deletions cut 1 base from V and 2 bases from J, with 18 bases between. The germline V gene encodes CDR1 SGHVS and CDR2 FNYEAQ.

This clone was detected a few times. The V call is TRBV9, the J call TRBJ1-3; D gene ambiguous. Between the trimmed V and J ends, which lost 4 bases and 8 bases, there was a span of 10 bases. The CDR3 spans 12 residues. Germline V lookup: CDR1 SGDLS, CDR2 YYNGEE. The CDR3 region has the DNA TGTGCCAGCAGCCCCATAGGAGACACCATATATTTT. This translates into CASSPIGDTIYF.

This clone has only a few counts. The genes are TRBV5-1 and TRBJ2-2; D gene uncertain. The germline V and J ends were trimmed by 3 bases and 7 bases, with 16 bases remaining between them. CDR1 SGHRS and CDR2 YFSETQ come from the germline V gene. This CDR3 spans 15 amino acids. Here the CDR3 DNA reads TGCGCCAGCAGCTCCGGCCTCTTTACGGGCGGGGAGCTGTTTTTT. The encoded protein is CASSSGLFTGGELFF.

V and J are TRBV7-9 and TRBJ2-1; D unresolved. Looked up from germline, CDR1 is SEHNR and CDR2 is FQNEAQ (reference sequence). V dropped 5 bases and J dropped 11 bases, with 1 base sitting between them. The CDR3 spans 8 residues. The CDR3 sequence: CASSKQFF. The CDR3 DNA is TGTGCCAGCAGCAAGCAGTTCTTC.

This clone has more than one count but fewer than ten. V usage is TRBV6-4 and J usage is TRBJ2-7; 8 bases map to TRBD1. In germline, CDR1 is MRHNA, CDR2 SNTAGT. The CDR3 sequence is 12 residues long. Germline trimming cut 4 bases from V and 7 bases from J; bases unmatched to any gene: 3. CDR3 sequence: CASSGTGTEQYF. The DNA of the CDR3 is TGTGCCAGCAGTGGGACAGGGACAGAGCAGTACTTC.

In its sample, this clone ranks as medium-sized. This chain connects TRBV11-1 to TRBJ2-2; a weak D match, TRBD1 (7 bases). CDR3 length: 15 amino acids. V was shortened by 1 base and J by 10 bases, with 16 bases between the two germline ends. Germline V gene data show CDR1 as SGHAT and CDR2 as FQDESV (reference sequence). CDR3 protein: CASSLVNRGGSELFF. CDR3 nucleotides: TGTGCCAGCAGCTTAGTGAACAGGGGAGGTTCGGAGCTGTTTTTT.